The clone carrying this TCR beta chain has more than one count but fewer than ten. Antigen specificity is unknown. This sample was taken from a study of human T cells and chemical hapten exposure. General study results and limits: Following DPC sensitization, TCRs present above 1 in 1000 frequency showed no change.

Time point in this sample: pre-sensitization, week 0. Sample treatment: therapeutic diphenylcyclopropenone sensitization with weekly scalp DPC. Alopecia patients deemed DPC-suitable, aged 18 to 70, excluding pregnancy. The library put unique molecular identifiers onto individual cDNA molecules. TCRdb analysed the RACE reads with MiXCR anew, one entry per CDR3 protein. The table lists roughly 380,000 distinct CDR3 sequences, around 5.5% of them singletons. Trimming removed 6 bases at V and 7 bases at J, with 19 bases between. The CDR3 is 14 amino acids. Per the germline V gene, CDR1 is DFQATT and CDR2 is SNEGSKA (reference sequence).

The sample in question was whole blood, obtained in connection with sensitization to the hapten diphenylcyclopropenone (DPC). The chain carries TRBV20-1 and TRBJ2-1, with D possibly being TRBD1 or TRBD2 (5 bases each). The receptor was derived from a woman in her forties or fifties with alopecia areata. Some clones in this sample may be carry-over from other donors' samples. The CDR3, as DNA: TGCAGTGCCCAAGCGCCTGGGACGAGAAATGAGCAGTTCTTC. Encoded protein: CSAQAPGTRNEQFF.